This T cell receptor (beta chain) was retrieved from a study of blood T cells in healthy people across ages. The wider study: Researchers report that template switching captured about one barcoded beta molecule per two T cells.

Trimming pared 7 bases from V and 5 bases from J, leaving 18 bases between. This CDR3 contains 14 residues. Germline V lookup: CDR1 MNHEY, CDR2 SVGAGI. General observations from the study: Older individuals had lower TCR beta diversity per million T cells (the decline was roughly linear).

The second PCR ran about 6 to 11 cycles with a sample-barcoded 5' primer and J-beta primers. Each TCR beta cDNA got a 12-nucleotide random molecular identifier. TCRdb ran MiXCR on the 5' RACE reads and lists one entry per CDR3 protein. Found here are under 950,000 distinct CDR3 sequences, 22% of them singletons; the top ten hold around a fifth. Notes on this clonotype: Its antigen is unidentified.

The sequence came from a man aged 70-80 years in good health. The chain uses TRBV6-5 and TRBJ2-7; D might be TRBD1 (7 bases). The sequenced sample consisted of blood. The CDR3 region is CASTAQGGWNEQYF. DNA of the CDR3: TGTGCCAGCACCGCTCAGGGGGGCTGGAACGAGCAGTACTTC.